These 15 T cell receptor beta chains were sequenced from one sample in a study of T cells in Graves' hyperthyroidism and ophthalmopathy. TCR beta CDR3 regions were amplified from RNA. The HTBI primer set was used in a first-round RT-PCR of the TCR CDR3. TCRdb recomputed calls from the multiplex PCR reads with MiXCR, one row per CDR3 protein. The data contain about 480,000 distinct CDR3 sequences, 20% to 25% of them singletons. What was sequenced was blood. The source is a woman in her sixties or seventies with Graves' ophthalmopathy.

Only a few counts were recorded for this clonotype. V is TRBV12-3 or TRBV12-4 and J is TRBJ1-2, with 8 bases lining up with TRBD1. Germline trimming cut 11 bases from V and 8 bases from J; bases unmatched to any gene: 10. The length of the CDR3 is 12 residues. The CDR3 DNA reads TGTGCCTGCACCGGGACAGGATACGGCTACACCTTC. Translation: CACTGTGYGYTF.

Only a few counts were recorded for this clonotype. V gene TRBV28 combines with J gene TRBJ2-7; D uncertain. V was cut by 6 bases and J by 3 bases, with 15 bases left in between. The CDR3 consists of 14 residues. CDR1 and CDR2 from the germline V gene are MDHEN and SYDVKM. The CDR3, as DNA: TGTGCCAGCAGCCCTCCGTGGCCGAACTACGAGCAGTACTTC. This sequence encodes CASSPPWPNYEQYF. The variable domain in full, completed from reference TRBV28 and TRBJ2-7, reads DVKVTQSSRYLVKRTGEKVFLECVQDMDHENMFWYRQDPGLGLRLIYFSYDVKMKEKGDIPEGYSVSREKKERFSLILESASTNQTSMYLCASSPPWPNYEQYFGPGTRLTVT.

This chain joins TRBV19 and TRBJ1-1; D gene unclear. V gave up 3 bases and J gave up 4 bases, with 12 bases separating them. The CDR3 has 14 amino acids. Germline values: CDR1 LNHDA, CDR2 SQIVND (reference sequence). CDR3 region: CASSIRRLGTEAFF. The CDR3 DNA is TGTGCCAGTAGTATCCGACGGCTGGGCACTGAAGCTTTCTTT.

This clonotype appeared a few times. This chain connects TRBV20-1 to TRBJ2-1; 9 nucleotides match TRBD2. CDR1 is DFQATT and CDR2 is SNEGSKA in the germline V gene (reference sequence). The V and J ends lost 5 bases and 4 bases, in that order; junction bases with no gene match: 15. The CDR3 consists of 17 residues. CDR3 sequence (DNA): TGCAGTGCTCCCCGCCGGGGTAGCGGGAGTTTGTACAATGAGCAGTTCTTC. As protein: CSAPRRGSGSLYNEQFF.

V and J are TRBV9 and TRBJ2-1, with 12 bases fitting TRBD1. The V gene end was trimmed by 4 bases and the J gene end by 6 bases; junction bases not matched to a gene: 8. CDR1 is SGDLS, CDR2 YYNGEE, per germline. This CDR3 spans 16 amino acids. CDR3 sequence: CASSPTGTGGFNEQFF. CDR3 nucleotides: TGTGCCAGCAGCCCCACCGGGACAGGGGGCTTCAATGAGCAGTTCTTC.

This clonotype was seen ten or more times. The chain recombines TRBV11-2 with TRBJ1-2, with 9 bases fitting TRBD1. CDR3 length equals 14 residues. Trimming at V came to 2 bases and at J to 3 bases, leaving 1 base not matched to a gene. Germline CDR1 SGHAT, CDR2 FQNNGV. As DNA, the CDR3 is TGTGCCAGCAGCTTAAGGACAGGGGACTATGGCTACACCTTC. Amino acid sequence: CASSLRTGDYGYTF.

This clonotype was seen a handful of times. This CDR3 reads CASSLPSGSHFEQFF. The CDR3 DNA reads TGTGCCAGCAGTTTACCCAGCGGATCTCATTTTGAGCAGTTCTTC. The chain combines TRBV28 with TRBJ2-1; D might be TRBD2 (5 bases). Trimming took 2 bases from V and 9 from J, leaving 17 bases between them. The length of the CDR3 is 15 residues. The germline V gene encodes CDR1 MDHEN and CDR2 SYDVKM.

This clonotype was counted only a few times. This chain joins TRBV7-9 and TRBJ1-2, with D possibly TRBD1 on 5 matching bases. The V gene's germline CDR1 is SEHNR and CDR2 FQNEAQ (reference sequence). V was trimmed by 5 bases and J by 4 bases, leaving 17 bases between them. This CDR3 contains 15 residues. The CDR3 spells CASSPSQGRPYGYTF. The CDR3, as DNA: TGTGCCAGCAGCCCCTCCCAGGGTCGGCCCTATGGCTACACCTTC.

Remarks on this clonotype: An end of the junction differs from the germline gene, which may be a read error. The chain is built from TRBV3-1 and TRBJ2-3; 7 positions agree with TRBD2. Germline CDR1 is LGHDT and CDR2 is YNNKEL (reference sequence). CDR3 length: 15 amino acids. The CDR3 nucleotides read TGCGCCAGCAGTGATGGCGGGAGTCATACAGATACGCAGTATTTT. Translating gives CASSDGGSHTDTQYF.

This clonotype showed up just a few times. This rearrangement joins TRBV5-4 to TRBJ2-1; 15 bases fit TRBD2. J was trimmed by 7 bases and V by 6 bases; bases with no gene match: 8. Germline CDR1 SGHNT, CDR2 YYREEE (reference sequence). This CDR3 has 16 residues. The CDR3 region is CASIGTSGRTVNEQFF. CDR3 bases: TGTGCCAGCATCGGGACTAGCGGGAGGACGGTGAATGAGCAGTTCTTC. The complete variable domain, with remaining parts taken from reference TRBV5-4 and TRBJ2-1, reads ETGVTQSPTHLIKTRGQQVTLRCSSQSGHNTVSWYQQALGQGPQFIFQYYREEENGRGNFPPRFSGLQFPNYSSELNVNALELDDSALYLCASIGTSGRTVNEQFFGPGTRLTVL.

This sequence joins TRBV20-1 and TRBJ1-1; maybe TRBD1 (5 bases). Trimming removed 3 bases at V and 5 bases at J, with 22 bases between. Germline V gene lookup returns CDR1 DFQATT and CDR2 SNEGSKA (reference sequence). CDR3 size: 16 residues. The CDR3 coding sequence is TGCAGTGCTAGGGGGGGGGGACTGGTATCGGGGACTGAAGCTTTCTTT. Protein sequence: CSARGGGLVSGTEAFF.

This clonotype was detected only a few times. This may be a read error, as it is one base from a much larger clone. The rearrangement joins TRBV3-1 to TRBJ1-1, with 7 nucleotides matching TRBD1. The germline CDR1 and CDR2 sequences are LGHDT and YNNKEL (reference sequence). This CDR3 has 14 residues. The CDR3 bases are TGTGCCGGCAGAACAGGGGCGACGAACACTGAAGCTTTCTTT. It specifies CAGRTGATNTEAFF.

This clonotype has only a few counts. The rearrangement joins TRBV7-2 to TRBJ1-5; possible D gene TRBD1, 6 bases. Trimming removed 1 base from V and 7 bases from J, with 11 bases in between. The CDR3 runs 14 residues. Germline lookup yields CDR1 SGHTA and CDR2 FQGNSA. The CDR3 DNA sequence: TGTGCCAGCAGCTTAGTAGGCGGGGGCCAGCCCCAGCATTTT. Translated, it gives CASSLVGGGQPQHF.

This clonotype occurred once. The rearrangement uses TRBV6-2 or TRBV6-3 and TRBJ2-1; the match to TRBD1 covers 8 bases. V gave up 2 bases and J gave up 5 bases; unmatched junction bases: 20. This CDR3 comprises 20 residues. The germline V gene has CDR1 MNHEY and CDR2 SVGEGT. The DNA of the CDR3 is TGTGCCAGCAGTTACCTTCAAACAGGGGGATCCCCCCCTTCACACAATGAGCAGTTCTTC. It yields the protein CASSYLQTGGSPPSHNEQFF.

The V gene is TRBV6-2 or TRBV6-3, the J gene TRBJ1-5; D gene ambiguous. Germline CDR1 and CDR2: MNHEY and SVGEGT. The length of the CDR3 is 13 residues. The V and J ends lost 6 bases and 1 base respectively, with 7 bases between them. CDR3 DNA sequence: TGTGCCAGCAGCGGAAAGAGCAATCAGCCCCAGCATTTT. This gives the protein CASSGKSNQPQHF.